The sequence of this T cell receptor beta chain was determined in a study of T cells in Graves' hyperthyroidism and ophthalmopathy. This clonotype occurred a few times. Its antigen remains unknown. This CDR3 is 13 amino acids long. In germline, CDR1 is MNHNS, CDR2 SASEGT. V was cut by 5 bases and J by 8 bases, with 14 bases left in between. Hyperthyroidism, newly diagnosed and lasting under 2 months, affected patients aged 18 to 65. Any symptoms of ophthalmopathy came after the first hyperthyroidism diagnosis, from which the blood sample dates. Findings of the study overall: Separation of ophthalmopathy from stable hyperthyroidism was achieved by a 13 V-J model. The model's output predicted ophthalmopathy at a median of around 6.9 months prior to onset.

Authors of the study amplified TCR beta CDR3 regions from RNA transcripts. A first-round RT-PCR of the TCR CDR3 used the HTBI primer set. MiXCR, run by TCRdb on the multiplex PCR reads, gives a single entry per CDR3 protein. The sample includes 150,000 or so distinct CDR3 sequences, about a tenth of them seen just once. The V call is TRBV6-1, the J call TRBJ2-3, with D possibly matching TRBD2 (7 bases). Sequencing was carried out using blood. This TCR was recovered from a woman aged 18-35 years with Graves' hyperthyroidism that later progressed to Graves' ophthalmopathy. The CDR3 nucleotides are TGTGCCAGCAGTCCCGGGGGGCCCGGTACGCAGTATTTT. It yields the protein CASSPGGPGTQYF.